This entry lists 6 T cell receptor beta chains sequenced from one sample in a study of shared clonotypes between healthy human individuals. Method: immunoSEQ multiplex PCR; TCRdb's copy keeps in-frame clones and lacks some. Here the sample spans more than 2 million clones, just over 90% being singletons. CD45RO-negative CD8 cells positively selected for CCR7 made up the naive population, which excluded terminally differentiated effector memory CD45RA+ cells. The sample taken for sequencing was naive CD8+ T cells from PBMCs. All receptors derive from a man between 18 and 35 years old in good health. Some clones in this sample may be carry-over from other donors' samples.

Only one count was recorded for this clone. Different DNA sequences within this sample yield the same CDR3. This chain uses TRBV7-9 with TRBJ2-7; 12 nucleotides agree with TRBD2. The trim removed 3 bases at V and 4 bases at J, leaving 4 bases unmatched. The CDR3 length is 15 residues. Germline V gives CDR1 SEHNR, CDR2 FQNEAQ (reference sequence). The CDR3 protein is CASSFRLAGVYEQYF. As DNA, the CDR3 is TGTGCCAGCAGCTTTCGACTAGCGGGAGTTTACGAGCAGTACTTC.

The V and J genes are TRBV13 and TRBJ2-2, with 9 nucleotides matching TRBD2. The germline CDR1 and CDR2 sequences are PRHDT and FYEKMQ (reference sequence). The CDR3 has 16 residues. The V segment lost 1 base and the J segment 6 bases; nucleotides outside the gene matches: 6. The CDR3 nucleotides are TGTGCCAGCAGCTTAGTGGCGGGAGGGCGACCCGGGGAGCTGTTTTTT. Encoded protein: CASSLVAGGRPGELFF.

As DNA, the CDR3 is TGTGCCAGCAGCTTAGATCGACCGAGAACTAACTATGGCTACACCTTC. Encoded protein: CASSLDRPRTNYGYTF. The chain couples TRBV11-2 to TRBJ1-2; D unclear. The CDR3 loop spans 16 amino acids. Trimming removed 0 bases from V and 0 bases from J, with 11 bases in between. Germline-derived CDR1 and CDR2 are SGHAT and FQNNGV.

This chain joins TRBV25-1 and TRBJ2-7; maybe TRBD1 (6 bases). Germline CDR1 is MGHDK and CDR2 is SYGVNS. The V gene lost 7 bases and the J gene lost 1 base, with 8 bases spanning the gap. This CDR3 has 12 residues. The CDR3 coding sequence is TGTGCCAGCACCGGGACATCCTACGAGCAGTACTTC. Encoded protein: CASTGTSYEQYF.

This chain uses TRBV11-2 with TRBJ2-1; D is unclear. V lost 7 bases and J lost 0, with 7 bases in between. This CDR3 contains 13 residues. Germline lookup yields CDR1 SGHAT and CDR2 FQNNGV. For the CDR3, the DNA is TGTGCCAGCACCGTAATCTCCTACAATGAGCAGTTCTTC. Amino acids: CASTVISYNEQFF.

The chain couples TRBV5-4 to TRBJ2-2; D tentatively reads TRBD1 or TRBD2 (6 bases each). V was trimmed by 4 bases and J by 6 bases, leaving 10 bases between them. The CDR3 runs to 13 residues. CDR1 SGHNT and CDR2 YYREEE come from the germline V gene (reference sequence). The CDR3 region is CASSAGGSGELFF. Here the CDR3 DNA reads TGTGCCAGCAGCGCCGGGGGCTCCGGGGAGCTGTTTTTT.